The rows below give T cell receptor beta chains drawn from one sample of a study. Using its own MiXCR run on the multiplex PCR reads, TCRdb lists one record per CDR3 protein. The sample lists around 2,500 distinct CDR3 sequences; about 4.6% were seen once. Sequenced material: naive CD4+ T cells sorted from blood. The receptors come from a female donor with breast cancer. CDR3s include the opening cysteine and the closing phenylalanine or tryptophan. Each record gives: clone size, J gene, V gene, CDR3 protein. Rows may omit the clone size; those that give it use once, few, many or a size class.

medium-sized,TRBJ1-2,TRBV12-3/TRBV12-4,CASSSGPKIYGYTF
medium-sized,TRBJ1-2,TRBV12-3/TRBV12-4,CASSFPDTGSYGYTF
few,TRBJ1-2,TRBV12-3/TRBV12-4,CASSSTGNYGYTF
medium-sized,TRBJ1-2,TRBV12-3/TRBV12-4,CASRPEQGNYGYTF
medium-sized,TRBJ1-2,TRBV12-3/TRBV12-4,CASSFRGGGYTF
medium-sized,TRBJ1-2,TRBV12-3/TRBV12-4,CASSLGNYGYTF
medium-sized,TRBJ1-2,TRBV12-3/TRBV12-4,CASSFASIYGYTF
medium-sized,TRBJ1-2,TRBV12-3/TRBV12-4,CASRRQEDYGYTF
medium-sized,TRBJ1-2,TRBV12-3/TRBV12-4,CASRGTVNYGYTF
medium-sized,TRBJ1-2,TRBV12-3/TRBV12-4,CASSPSSGDYGYTF
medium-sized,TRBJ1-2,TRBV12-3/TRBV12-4,CASSLATRDRDYGYTF
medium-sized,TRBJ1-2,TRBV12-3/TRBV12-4,CASHRWDDYGYTF
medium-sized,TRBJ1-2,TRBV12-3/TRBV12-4,CASSSDNYGYTF
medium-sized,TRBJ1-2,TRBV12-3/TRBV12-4,CASSLPKASYGYTF
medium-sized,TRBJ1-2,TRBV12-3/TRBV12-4,CASSLTGEYGYTF
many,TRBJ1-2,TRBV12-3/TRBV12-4,CASSFPGARTGQHYGYTF
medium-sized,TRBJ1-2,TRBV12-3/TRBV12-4,CASSLRENYGYTF
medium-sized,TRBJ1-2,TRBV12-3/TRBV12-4,CASSSGRGGYTF
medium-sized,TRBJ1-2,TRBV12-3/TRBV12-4,CASSPYRQAFYGYTF
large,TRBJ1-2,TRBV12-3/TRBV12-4,CASSRDMGYGYTF
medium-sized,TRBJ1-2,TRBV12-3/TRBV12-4,CASSLSENYGYTF
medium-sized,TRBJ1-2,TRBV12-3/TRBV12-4,CASSSRQGRDGYTF
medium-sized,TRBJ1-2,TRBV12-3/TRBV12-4,CASSLQDRSHNYGYTF
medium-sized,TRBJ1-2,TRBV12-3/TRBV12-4,CASSPRTSTYGYTF
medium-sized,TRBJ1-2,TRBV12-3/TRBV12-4,CASSLTGHGYTF
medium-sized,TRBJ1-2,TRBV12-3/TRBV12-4,CASSWTGAGYTF
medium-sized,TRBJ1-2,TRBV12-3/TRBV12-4,CASRGQGFNYGYTF
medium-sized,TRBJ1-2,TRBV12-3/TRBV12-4,CASSSQVTYGYTF
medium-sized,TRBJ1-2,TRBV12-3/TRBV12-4,CASSNRVGCTF
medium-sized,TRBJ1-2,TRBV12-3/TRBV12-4,CASKGDSRGYTF
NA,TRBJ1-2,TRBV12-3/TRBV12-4,CASSFYAESASYGYTF